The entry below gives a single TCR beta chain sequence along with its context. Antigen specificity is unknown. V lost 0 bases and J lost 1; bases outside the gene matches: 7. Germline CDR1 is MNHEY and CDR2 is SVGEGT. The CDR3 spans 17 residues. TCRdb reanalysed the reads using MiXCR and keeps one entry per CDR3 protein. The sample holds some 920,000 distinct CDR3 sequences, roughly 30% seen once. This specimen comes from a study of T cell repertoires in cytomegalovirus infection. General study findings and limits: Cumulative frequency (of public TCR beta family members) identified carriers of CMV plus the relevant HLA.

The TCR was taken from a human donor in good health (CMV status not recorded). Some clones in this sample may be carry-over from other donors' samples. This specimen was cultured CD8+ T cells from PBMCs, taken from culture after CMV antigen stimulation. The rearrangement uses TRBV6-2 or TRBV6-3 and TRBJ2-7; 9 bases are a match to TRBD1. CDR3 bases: TGTGCCAGCAGTTACTCGTTGGGACAGGGATGGTCCTACGAGCAGTACGTC. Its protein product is CASSYSLGQGWSYEQYV.